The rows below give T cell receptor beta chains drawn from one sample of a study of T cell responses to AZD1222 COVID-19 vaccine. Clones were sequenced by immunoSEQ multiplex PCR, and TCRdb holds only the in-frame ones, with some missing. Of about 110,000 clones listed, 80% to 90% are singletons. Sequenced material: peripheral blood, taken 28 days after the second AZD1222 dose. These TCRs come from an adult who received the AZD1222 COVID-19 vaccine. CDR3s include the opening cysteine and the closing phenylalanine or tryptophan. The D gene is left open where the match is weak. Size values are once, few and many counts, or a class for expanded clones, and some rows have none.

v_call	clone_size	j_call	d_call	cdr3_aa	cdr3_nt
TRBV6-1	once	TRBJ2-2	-	CASSEGSWTGELFF	TGTGCCAGCAGTGAGGGGAGCTGGACCGGGGAGCTGTTTTTT
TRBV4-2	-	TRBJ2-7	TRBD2	CASSQALLDRWEGYEQYF	TGTGCCAGCAGCCAAGCCTTATTGGACCGCTGGGAGGGTTACGAGCAGTACTTC
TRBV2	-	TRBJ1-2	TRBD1	CASSGTGGYYGYTF	TGTGCCAGCAGTGGCACAGGGGGATACTATGGCTACACCTTC
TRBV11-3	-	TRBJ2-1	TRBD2	CASSLDWLAGGNNEQFF	TGTGCCAGCAGCTTAGATTGGTTAGCGGGGGGAAACAATGAGCAGTTCTTC
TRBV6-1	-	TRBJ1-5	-	CASSEARRGQHF	TGTGCCAGCAGTGAAGCAAGACGAGGCCAGCATTTT
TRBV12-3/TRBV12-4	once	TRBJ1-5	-	CASSLSVGQPQHF	TGTGCCAGCAGTCTCAGTGTAGGTCAGCCCCAGCATTTT
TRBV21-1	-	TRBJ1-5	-	CASSNNQPQHF	TGTGCCAGCAGCAACAATCAGCCCCAGCATTTT
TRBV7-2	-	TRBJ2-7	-	CASSLVRNRGSYEQYF	TGTGCCAGCAGCTTAGTCCGGAATCGGGGCTCCTACGAGCAGTACTTC
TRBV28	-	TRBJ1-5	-	CASSFDSNQPQHF	TGTGCCAGCAGTTTTGATAGCAATCAGCCCCAGCATTTT
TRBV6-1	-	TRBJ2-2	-	CASSEALRVPNTGELFF	TGTGCCAGCAGTGAAGCACTCAGAGTCCCGAACACCGGGGAGCTGTTTTTT
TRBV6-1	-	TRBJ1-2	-	CASSEVLYGYTF	TGTGCCAGCAGTGAAGTCCTCTATGGCTACACCTTC
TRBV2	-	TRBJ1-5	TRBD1	CASSGGTGFNQPQHF	TGTGCCAGCAGTGGGGGGACAGGGTTTAACCAGCCCCAGCATTTT
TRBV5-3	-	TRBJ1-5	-	CARSLTPPGQRRVDQPQHF	TGTGCCAGAAGCCTGACGCCGCCCGGACAGCGGAGGGTGGATCAGCCCCAGCATTTT
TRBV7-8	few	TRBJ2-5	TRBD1	CASSGTGSETQYF	TGTGCCAGCAGCGGGACAGGGTCGGAGACCCAGTACTTC
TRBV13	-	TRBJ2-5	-	CASTKYRETQYF	TGTGCCAGCACCAAATATAGAGAGACCCAGTACTTC
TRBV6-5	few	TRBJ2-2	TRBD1	CASRTGSDTGELFF	TGTGCCAGCAGGACAGGGTCGGACACCGGGGAGCTGTTTTTT
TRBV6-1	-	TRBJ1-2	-	CASSEGPGPYGYTF	TGTGCCAGCAGTGAAGGACCAGGACCCTATGGCTACACCTTC
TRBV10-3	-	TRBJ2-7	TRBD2	CAIWREGFYEQYF	TGTGCCATCTGGCGGGAGGGCTTCTACGAGCAGTACTTC
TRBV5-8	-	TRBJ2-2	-	CASSFGVLHTGELFF	TGTGCCAGCAGCTTCGGGGTACTTCACACCGGGGAGCTGTTTTTT
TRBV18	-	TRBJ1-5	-	CASSPAAAGGNQPQHF	TGTGCCAGCTCACCAGCCGCCGCTGGGGGCAATCAGCCCCAGCATTTT
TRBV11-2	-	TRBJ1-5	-	CASSLAGFDQPQHF	TGTGCCAGCAGCTTAGCGGGCTTCGATCAGCCCCAGCATTTT
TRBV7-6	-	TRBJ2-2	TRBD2	CASSQRTSVNTGELFF	TGTGCCAGCAGTCAAAGGACTAGCGTGAACACCGGGGAGCTGTTTTTT
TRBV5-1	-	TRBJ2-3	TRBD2	CASSLASGTSGSSDTQYF	TGCGCCAGCAGCTTGGCCTCCGGGACTAGCGGGAGTTCAGATACGCAGTATTTT
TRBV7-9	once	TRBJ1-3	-	CASSFTVSGNTIYF	TGTGCCAGCAGCTTCACGGTCTCTGGAAACACCATATATTTT
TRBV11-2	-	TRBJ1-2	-	CASSRRGGSEYGYTF	TGTGCCAGCAGCCGCCGGGGGGGGTCGGAGTATGGCTACACCTTC
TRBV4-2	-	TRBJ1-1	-	CASSQDRKMNTEAFF	TGTGCCAGCAGCCAAGACAGGAAAATGAACACTGAAGCTTTCTTT
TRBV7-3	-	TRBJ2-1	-	CASSPTGAGEQFF	TGTGCCAGCAGCCCCACGGGGGCAGGTGAGCAGTTCTTC
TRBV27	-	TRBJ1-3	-	CASSLSRAGNTIYF	TGTGCCAGCAGTTTATCCCGGGCTGGAAACACCATATATTTT
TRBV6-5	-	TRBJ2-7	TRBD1	CASRAGQGSYEQYF	TGTGCCAGCAGGGCGGGACAGGGGTCCTACGAGCAGTACTTC
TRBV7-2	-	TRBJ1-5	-	CASSLGPSNQPQHF	TGTGCCAGCAGCTTAGGCCCGTCAAATCAGCCCCAGCATTTT
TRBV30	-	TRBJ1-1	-	CAWRGIQGLDTEAFF	TGTGCCTGGAGGGGGATACAGGGATTGGACACTGAAGCTTTCTTT
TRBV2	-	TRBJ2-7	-	CASSPIAYEQYF	TGTGCCAGCAGTCCCATCGCTTACGAGCAGTACTTC
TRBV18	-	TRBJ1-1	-	CASSPDRVEAFF	TGTGCCAGCTCACCAGACAGAGTTGAAGCTTTCTTT
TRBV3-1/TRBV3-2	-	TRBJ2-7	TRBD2	CASSPIAGKDYEQYF	TGTGCCAGCAGTCCTATAGCGGGAAAGGACTACGAGCAGTACTTC
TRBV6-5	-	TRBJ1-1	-	CASRSTAMNTEAFF	TGTGCCAGCAGATCCACAGCTATGAACACTGAAGCTTTCTTT
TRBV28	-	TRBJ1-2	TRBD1	CASSLGTGEVDTF	TGTGCCAGCAGTTTAGGGACAGGGGAGGTTGACACCTTC
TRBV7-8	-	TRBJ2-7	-	CASSLQVPYEQYF	TGTGCCAGCAGCCTACAGGTGCCCTACGAGCAGTACTTC
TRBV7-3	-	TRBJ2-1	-	CASSYQGNNEQFF	TGTGCCAGCAGCTATCAGGGAAACAATGAGCAGTTCTTC
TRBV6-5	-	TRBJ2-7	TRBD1	CASRRQGVAYEQYF	TGTGCCAGCCGAAGACAGGGGGTCGCCTACGAGCAGTACTTC
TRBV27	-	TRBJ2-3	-	CASSSGQYPSTDTQYF	TGTGCCAGCAGCTCCGGACAGTACCCTAGCACAGATACGCAGTATTTT
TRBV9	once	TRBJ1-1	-	CASSVVGETEAFF	TGTGCCAGCAGCGTAGTGGGTGAAACTGAAGCTTTCTTT
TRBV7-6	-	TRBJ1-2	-	CASSLVEGDGYTF	TGTGCCAGCAGCTTAGTGGAGGGAGATGGCTACACCTTC
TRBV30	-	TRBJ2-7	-	CAWSWGGSSYEQYF	TGTGCCTGGAGTTGGGGCGGAAGCTCCTACGAGCAGTACTTC
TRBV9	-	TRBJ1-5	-	CASSRGGLGQPQHF	TGTGCCAGCAGCCGTGGGGGTTTAGGGCAGCCCCAGCATTTT
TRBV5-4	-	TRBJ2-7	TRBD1	CASSTGQGASYEQYF	TGTGCCAGCAGCACCGGACAGGGCGCCTCCTACGAGCAGTACTTC
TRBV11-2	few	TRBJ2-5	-	CASSLWSREETQYF	TGTGCCAGCAGCTTATGGTCTAGGGAAGAGACCCAGTACTTC
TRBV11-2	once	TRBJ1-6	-	CASSPGTSPFNSPLHF	TGTGCCAGCAGCCCGGGGACTTCTCCCTTTAATTCACCCCTCCACTTT
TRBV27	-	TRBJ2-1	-	CASRPRGVYNEQFF	TGTGCCAGCAGGCCCCGTGGGGTCTACAATGAGCAGTTCTTC
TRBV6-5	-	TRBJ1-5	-	CASSRTAYSNQPQHF	TGTGCCAGCAGTAGGACGGCATATAGCAATCAGCCCCAGCATTTT
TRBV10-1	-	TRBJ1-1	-	CASIGRENTEAFF	TGCGCCAGCATCGGCAGGGAGAACACTGAAGCTTTCTTT
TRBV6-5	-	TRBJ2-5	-	CASGGLETQYF	TGTGCCAGCGGGGGTCTGGAGACCCAGTACTTC
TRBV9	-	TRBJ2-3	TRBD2	CASSGLAPDTQYF	TGTGCCAGCAGCGGACTAGCCCCCGATACGCAGTATTTT
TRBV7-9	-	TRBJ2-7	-	CASTHPCGTPQCVQYF	TGTGCCAGCACCCACCCTTGCGGGACACCCCAGTGCGTGCAGTACTTC
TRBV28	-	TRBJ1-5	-	CASRGSNQPQHF	TGTGCCAGCAGGGGGAGCAATCAGCCCCAGCATTTT